This entry is about one T cell receptor beta chain. Its antigen is not identified. PCR employed 60 Vbeta and 13 Jbeta primers. TCRdb keeps only in-frame clones here, not all; method: immunoSEQ multiplex PCR. The sample holds 150,000 to 180,000 clones, around 79% seen once. The CDR3 contains 15 residues. V dropped 5 bases and J dropped 6 bases, with 17 bases sitting between them. Looked up from germline, CDR1 is SGHNT and CDR2 is YENEEA. The data originate from a study of cytomegalovirus exposure and HLA in healthy donors. The study's findings and limits: Reports indicate that TCR beta sequences accurately predicted the HLA-A and HLA-B alleles of most subjects. Compared with the roughly 700-donor mean, an Asian-associated ancestry cluster reportedly had fewer N-insertions, according to a later analysis.

The TCR was taken from a young man in good health and CMV-seropositive. V and J are TRBV11-3 and TRBJ2-1, with D possibly being TRBD2 (7 bases). Sequencing input: PBMCs. CDR3 DNA: TGTGCCAGCAGCCTGGGGGGGCGGGAAGGCAATGAGCAGTTCTTC. Translating gives CASSLGGREGNEQFF.